This paragraph covers one T cell receptor (beta chain) sequence. In the original processing: Quantification of nucleated cells was approximated via reference gene primer amplification. Generated by immunoSEQ multiplex PCR, the TCRdb table keeps only in-frame clones and is missing some. V and J calls plus clone size are reproduced from that table; the DNA served to infer D and trimming. The sample comprises about 97,000 clones, more than 85% of which are singletons, and about 3% rests with the top ten. The record originates from a study of blood T cell repertoires in COVID-19. The sequenced material came from peripheral blood. This TCR was sampled from a man in his forties or fifties with active or convalescent COVID-19.

The CDR3 region is CASSSRTGREQYF. The CDR3 DNA follows: TGTGCCAGCAGTTCCAGGACAGGGCGAGAGCAGTACTTC. The gene calls are TRBV7-2 and TRBJ2-7; 8 bases agree with TRBD1. Germline trimming cut 6 bases from V and 7 bases from J; bases unmatched to any gene: 8. The V gene's germline CDR1 is SGHTA and CDR2 FQGNSA. This CDR3 has 13 residues.